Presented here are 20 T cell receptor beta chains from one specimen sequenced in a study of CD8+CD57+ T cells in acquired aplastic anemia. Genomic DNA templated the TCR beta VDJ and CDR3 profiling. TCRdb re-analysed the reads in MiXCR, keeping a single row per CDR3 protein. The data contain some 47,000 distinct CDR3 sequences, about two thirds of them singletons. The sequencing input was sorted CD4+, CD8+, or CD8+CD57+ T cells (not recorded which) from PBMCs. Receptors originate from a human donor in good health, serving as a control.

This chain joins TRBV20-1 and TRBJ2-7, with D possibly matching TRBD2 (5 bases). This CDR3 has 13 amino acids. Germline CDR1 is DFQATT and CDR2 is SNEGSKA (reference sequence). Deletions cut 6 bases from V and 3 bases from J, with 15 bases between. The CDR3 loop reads CSADIGESYEQYF. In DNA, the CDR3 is TGCAGTGCAGACATCGGGGAGAGCTACGAGCAGTACTTC.

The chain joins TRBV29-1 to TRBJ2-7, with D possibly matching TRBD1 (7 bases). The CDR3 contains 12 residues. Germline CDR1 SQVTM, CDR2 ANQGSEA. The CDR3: CSVRQGGYEQYF. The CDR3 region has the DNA TGCAGTGTTCGGCAGGGGGGCTACGAGCAGTACTTC.

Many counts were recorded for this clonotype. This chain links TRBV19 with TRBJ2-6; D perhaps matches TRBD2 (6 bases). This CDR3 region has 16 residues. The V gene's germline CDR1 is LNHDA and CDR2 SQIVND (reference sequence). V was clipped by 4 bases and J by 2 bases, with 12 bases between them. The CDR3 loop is CASSNGAGTGANVLTF. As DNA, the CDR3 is TGTGCCAGTAGTAATGGGGCGGGGACTGGGGCCAACGTCCTGACTTTC.

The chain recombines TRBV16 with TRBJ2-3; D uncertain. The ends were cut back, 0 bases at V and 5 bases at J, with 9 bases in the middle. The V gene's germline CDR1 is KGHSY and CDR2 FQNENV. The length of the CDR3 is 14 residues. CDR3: CASSQSVVVDTQYF. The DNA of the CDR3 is TGTGCCAGCAGCCAATCGGTCGTCGTAGATACGCAGTATTTT.

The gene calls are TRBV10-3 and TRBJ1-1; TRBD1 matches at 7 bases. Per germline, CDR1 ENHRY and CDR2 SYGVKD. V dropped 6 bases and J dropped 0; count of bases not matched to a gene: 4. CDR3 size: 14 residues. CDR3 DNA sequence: TGTGCCATCAGCTTGGACAGGCTGAACACTGAAGCTTTCTTT. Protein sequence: CAISLDRLNTEAFF.

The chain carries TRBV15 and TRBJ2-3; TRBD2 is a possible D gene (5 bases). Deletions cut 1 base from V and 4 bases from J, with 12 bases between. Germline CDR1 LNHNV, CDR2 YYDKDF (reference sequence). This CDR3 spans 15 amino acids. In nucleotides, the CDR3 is TGTGCCACCAGCAGAGCGCGTGGGAGCCCAGATACGCAGTATTTT. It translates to CATSRARGSPDTQYF. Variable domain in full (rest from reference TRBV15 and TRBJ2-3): DAMVIQNPRYQVTQFGKPVTLSCSQTLNHNVMYWYQQKSSQAPKLLFHYYDKDFNNEADTPDNFQSRRPNTSFCFLDIRSPGLGDTAMYLCATSRARGSPDTQYFGPGTRLTVL.

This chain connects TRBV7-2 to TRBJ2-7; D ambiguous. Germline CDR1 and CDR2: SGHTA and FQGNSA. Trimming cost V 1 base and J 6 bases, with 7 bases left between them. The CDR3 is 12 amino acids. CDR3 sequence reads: CASSLGIGEQYF. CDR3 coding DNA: TGTGCCAGCAGCTTAGGGATCGGCGAGCAGTACTTC.

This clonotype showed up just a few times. The CDR3 here is CATSRAGTGAYEQYF. CDR3 sequence (DNA): TGTGCCACCAGCAGAGCGGGGACAGGGGCGTACGAGCAGTACTTC. This chain joins TRBV15 and TRBJ2-7; TRBD1 matches 10 bases. V shed 1 base, J shed 4 bases, and the junction held 4 bases outside the gene matches. CDR1 is LNHNV, CDR2 YYDKDF, per germline (reference sequence). CDR3 size: 15 residues.

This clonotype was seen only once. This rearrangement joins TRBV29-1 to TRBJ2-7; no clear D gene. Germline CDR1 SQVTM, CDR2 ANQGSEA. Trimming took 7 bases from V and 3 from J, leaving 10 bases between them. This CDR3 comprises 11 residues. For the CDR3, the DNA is TGCAGCGCTCGCGAGGACTACGAGCAGTACTTC. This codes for CSAREDYEQYF.

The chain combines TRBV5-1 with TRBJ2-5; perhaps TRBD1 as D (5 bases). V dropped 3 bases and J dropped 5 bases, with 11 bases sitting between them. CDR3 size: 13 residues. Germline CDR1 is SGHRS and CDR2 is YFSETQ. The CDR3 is CASSSGMLETQYF. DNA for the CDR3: TGCGCCAGCAGCTCAGGGATGTTGGAGACCCAGTACTTC. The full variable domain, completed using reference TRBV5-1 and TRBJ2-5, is KAGVTQTPRYLIKTRGQQVTLSCSPISGHRSVSWYQQTPGQGLQFLFEYFSETQRNKGNFPGRFSGRQFSNSRSEMNVSTLELGDSALYLCASSSGMLETQYFGPGTRLLVL.

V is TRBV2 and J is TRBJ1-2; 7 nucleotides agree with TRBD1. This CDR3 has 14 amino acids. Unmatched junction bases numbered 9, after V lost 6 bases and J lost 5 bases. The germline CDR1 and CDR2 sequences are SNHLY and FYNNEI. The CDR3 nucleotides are TGTGCCAGCAGCGCCGGGACAGAGATTTATGGCTACACCTTC. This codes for CASSAGTEIYGYTF.

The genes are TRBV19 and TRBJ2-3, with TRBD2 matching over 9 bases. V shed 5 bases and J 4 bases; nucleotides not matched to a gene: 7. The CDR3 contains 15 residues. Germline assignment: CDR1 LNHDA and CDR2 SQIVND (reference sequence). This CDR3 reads CASSGSGGGADTQYF. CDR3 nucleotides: TGTGCCAGTAGTGGTTCGGGCGGGGGGGCAGATACGCAGTATTTT. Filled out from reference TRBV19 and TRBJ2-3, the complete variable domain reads DGGITQSPKYLFRKEGQNVTLSCEQNLNHDAMYWYRQDPGQGLRLIYYSQIVNDFQKGDIAEGYSVSREKKESFPLTVTSAQKNPTAFYLCASSGSGGGADTQYFGPGTRLTVL.

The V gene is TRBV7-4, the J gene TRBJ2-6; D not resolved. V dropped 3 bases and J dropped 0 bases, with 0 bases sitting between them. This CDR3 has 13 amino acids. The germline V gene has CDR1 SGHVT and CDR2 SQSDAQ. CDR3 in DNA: TGTGCCAGCAGCTTCTCTGGGGCCAACGTCCTGACTTTC. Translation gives CASSFSGANVLTF. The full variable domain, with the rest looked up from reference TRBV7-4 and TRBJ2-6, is GAGVSQSPRYKVAKRGRDVALRCDSISGHVTLYWYRQTLGQGSEVLTYSQSDAQRDKSGRPSGRFSAERPERSVSTLKIQRTEQGDSAVYLCASSFSGANVLTFGAGSRLTVL.

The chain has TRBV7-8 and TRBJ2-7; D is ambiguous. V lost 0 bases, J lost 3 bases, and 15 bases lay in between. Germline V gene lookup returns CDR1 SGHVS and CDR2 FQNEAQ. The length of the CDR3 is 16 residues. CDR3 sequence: CASSLASTALNYEQYF. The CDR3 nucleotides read TGTGCCAGCAGCTTAGCGAGTACAGCCCTGAACTACGAGCAGTACTTC.

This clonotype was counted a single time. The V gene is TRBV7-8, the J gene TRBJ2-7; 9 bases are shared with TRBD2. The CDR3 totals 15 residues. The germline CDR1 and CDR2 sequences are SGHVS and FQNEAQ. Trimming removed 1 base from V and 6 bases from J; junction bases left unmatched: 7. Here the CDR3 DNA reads TGTGCCAGCAGCTTAGTAGGCGGGGGGGTCTCCGAGCAGTACGTC. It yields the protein CASSLVGGGVSEQYV.

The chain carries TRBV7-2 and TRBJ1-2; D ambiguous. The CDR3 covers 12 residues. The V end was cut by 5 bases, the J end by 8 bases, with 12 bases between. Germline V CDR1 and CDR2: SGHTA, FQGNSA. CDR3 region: CASSPVEVGYTF. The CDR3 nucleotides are TGTGCCAGCAGCCCGGTAGAGGTGGGCTACACCTTC.

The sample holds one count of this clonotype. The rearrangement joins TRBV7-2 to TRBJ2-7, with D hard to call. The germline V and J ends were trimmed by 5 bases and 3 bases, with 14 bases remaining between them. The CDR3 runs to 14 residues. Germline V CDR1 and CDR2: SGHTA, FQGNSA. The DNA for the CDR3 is TGTGCCAGCAGCCTGGGCTTCCTCCTCTACGAGCAGTACGTC. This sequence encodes CASSLGFLLYEQYV.

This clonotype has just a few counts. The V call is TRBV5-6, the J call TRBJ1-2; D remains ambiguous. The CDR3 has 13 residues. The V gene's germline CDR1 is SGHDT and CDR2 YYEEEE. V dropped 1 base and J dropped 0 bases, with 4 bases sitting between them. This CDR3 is CASSLRANYGYTF. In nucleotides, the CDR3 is TGTGCCAGCAGCTTGAGGGCTAACTATGGCTACACCTTC.

The CDR3 sequence: CASRKDRADYGYTF. The CDR3 nucleotides are TGTGCCAGTAGGAAGGACAGGGCCGACTATGGCTACACCTTC. The chain joins TRBV19 to TRBJ1-2, with 8 bases matching TRBD1. CDR1 is LNHDA and CDR2 is SQIVND in the germline V gene (reference sequence). Trimming at V came to 6 bases and at J to 3 bases, leaving 6 bases not matched to a gene. There are 14 residues in the CDR3.

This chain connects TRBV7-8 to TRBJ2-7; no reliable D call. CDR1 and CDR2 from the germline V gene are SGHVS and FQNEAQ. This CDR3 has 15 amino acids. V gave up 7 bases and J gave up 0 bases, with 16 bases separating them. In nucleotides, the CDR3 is TGTGCCAGCAACCGGCCCTACGGTTCCTCCTACGAGCAGTACTTC. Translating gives CASNRPYGSSYEQYF.